Listed below are T cell receptor beta chains from one sample, sequenced in a study of blood T cells in healthy people across ages. MiXCR, run by TCRdb on the 5' RACE reads, gives a single entry per CDR3 protein. The table records more than 900,000 distinct CDR3 sequences, about 28% of them present only once. The data were also submitted as part of a second study, on T cells of mothers and their children.

The sample comprised blood. The source of these receptors is a woman between 40 and 55 years old in good health. CDR3s include the opening cysteine and the closing phenylalanine or tryptophan. Fields, in order: CDR3 length, clone size, V gene, J gene, CDR3 protein. Some rows have no size entry. The others give once, few or many, or a class for an expanded clone.

CDR3 length: 16
clone size: many
V gene: TRBV3-1
J gene: TRBJ1-2
CDR3 protein: CASSPLNRATNYGYTF

CDR3 length: 13
clone size: few
V gene: TRBV29-1
J gene: TRBJ2-4
CDR3 protein: CSVERDGTERRYF

CDR3 length: 13
clone size: many
V gene: TRBV5-1
J gene: TRBJ2-7
CDR3 protein: CASSLASSYEQYF

CDR3 length: 15
clone size: -
V gene: TRBV12-3/TRBV12-4
J gene: TRBJ1-5
CDR3 protein: CASSLARFTSQPQHF

CDR3 length: 15
clone size: -
V gene: TRBV24-1
J gene: TRBJ1-4
CDR3 protein: CATSDQQGPNEKLFF

CDR3 length: 14
clone size: few
V gene: TRBV9
J gene: TRBJ1-1
CDR3 protein: CASSVEVMNTEAFF

CDR3 length: 15
clone size: -
V gene: TRBV9
J gene: TRBJ2-5
CDR3 protein: CASSVGLALYNEQYF

CDR3 length: 21
clone size: -
V gene: TRBV7-3
J gene: TRBJ2-4
CDR3 protein: CASSRTFPGTGVILAKNIQYF

CDR3 length: 17
clone size: many
V gene: TRBV4-1
J gene: TRBJ1-2
CDR3 protein: CASIDLPQGQGPHGYTF

CDR3 length: 17
clone size: -
V gene: TRBV15
J gene: TRBJ2-7
CDR3 protein: CATSSGTSGGPAYEQYF

CDR3 length: 15
clone size: few
V gene: TRBV4-1
J gene: TRBJ2-1
CDR3 protein: CASSQGRGGAGEQFF

CDR3 length: 16
clone size: -
V gene: TRBV27
J gene: TRBJ1-2
CDR3 protein: CASSLQGTGGGYGYTF

CDR3 length: 12
clone size: few
V gene: TRBV5-1
J gene: TRBJ1-4
CDR3 protein: CASREGGEKLFF

CDR3 length: 15
clone size: -
V gene: TRBV5-1
J gene: TRBJ1-1
CDR3 protein: CASSLEFLGNTEAFF

CDR3 length: 16
clone size: -
V gene: TRBV4-1
J gene: TRBJ1-6
CDR3 protein: CASSPQAQGENSPLHF

CDR3 length: 16
clone size: -
V gene: TRBV7-2
J gene: TRBJ2-3
CDR3 protein: CASSPRSGLAGDTQYF

CDR3 length: 15
clone size: few
V gene: TRBV7-7
J gene: TRBJ1-5
CDR3 protein: CASSLKRGGSEPQHF

CDR3 length: 15
clone size: -
V gene: TRBV7-3
J gene: TRBJ1-1
CDR3 protein: CANSSLTGLNTEAFF

CDR3 length: 15
clone size: -
V gene: TRBV13
J gene: TRBJ1-2
CDR3 protein: CASSLGPRDNHGYTF

CDR3 length: 16
clone size: -
V gene: TRBV5-1
J gene: TRBJ2-3
CDR3 protein: CASAGLAGSSTDTQYF

CDR3 length: 16
clone size: few
V gene: TRBV18
J gene: TRBJ1-2
CDR3 protein: CASSPQGTGANYGYTF

CDR3 length: 15
clone size: -
V gene: TRBV4-1
J gene: TRBJ1-1
CDR3 protein: CASSRFGRGNTEAFF